This TCR delta chain was identified in a study of γδ T cells in repeated Plasmodium falciparum infection. Study background: Donors had four controlled P. falciparum NF54 infections over around 640 days.

TCRdb made new clone calls on the multiplex PCR reads using CATT. The sample lists around 86,000 delta-chain clones, 1.4% to 1.5% occurring once. Flow sorting of PBMC yielded separate Vgamma9/Vdelta2+ and Vdelta2-negative gammadelta T cell populations for bulk repertoire analysis. Study results and caveats: Waves of new clonotype selection appeared after repeated controlled infections in Vdelta2-negative, largely Vdelta1+, gammadelta T cells. Malian children's Vdelta2-negative repertoires appeared more expanded and less diverse than Australians'. Many TCRgamma sequences overlapped between individuals in stable Vgamma9/Vdelta2+ repertoires.

The germline CDR1 and CDR2 sequences are TVYSNPD and GDNSRS (reference sequence). V gave up 3 bases and J gave up 7 bases, with 24 bases separating them. The CDR3 runs to 15 residues. This clone turned up a few times. The antigen remains undetermined. This is likely an artifact of a read error, given a far larger clone one base away. The same CDR3 can be traced to other DNA sequences in this sample. The V gene is TRDV3, the J gene TRDJ1; a weak D match, TRDD3 (6 bases). TCRdb lists no J gene, so it was determined here by aligning the DNA to germline. Sample: gamma-delta T cells from blood. The sequence was collected from a pool of human donors (malaria-infected and uninfected, not separated). The CDR3 DNA reads TGTGCCTTAGTTCTCCCCCCGGGGATTAGGGGTAAACTCATCTTT. Protein: CALVLPPGIRGKLIF.